The text below deals with one T cell receptor beta chain. What this receptor recognizes is not known. One base away there is no much larger clone; base qualities are not given. Every donor was a healthy Caucasian. This entry belongs to a study of identical twins (dated by TCRdb to the mid-2010s). Looking at the study overall: The study deep-sequenced TCR alpha and beta repertoires from monozygotic twins, unrelated adults of various ages and cord blood to test whether fetal clonotypes persist. To rule out contamination, replicate twin experiments were performed at different times with different library preparation protocols. Study-wide findings and limitations: The excess sharing between twins in beta out-of-frame sequences was weaker because fewer shared sequences reduced the signal-to-noise ratio. Compared with coincidental sharing between unrelated individuals, an excess of low generation-probability sequences was observed among out-of-frame TCR alpha sequences shared between twins. Because the same donors could not be followed over many years, the conclusions depended on cross-sectional statistical analysis. Fewer insertions were carried by abundant cord blood beta clonotypes; a weaker similar trend was observed in young adult naive repertoires, while no such trend was observed in memory repertoires. Invariant T cells such as MAIT and iNKT could partly confound zero-insertion analyses, although diverse VJ usage argued against such confounding for most clonotypes. In monozygotic twins, out-of-frame TCR alpha sharing was systematically underestimated by recombination models, although the models agreed with sharing between unrelated individuals.

The library was made by 5' RACE. The sequencer listed for this sample is Illumina HiSeq 2000. A universal primer binding site was added through template switching, and the final cDNA carried a unique molecular identifier so that TCR cDNA molecules could be counted accurately. Specific primers in the conserved constant-segment region were used to synthesize first-strand cDNA for TCR alpha and beta chains. To control for contamination, every cDNA library carried two barcodes: a SMART-Mk sample barcode plus Illumina barcodes. TruSeq adapter sequences, together with Illumina sample barcodes, were added in two successive PCR steps. The Illumina HiSeq platform was used with custom primers to sequence TCR alpha and beta cDNA libraries. As for the authors' bioinformatics: MiGEC processed the raw reads to extract unique molecular identifiers, while MiXCR was used to determine the CDR3 positions. Recombination models were inferred per individual with the repgenHMM and IGoR tools using an EM algorithm. Shared clonotypes were analyzed with the tcR package in R, and sharing was normalized by the product of cloneset sizes. To study raw recombination free of thymic and clonal selection effects, out-of-frame nonproductive sequences were analyzed. TCRdb trimmed public reads at Q25 via fastp, called clones via MiXCR and kept in-frame beta chains. Every entry covers one CDR3 protein and lists the most common genes and DNA from its rows. TCRdb, rather than the study authors, made the V and J calls. The sample yields 1.5 million to 2 million distinct CDR3 sequences; around a third were counted once. The top ten constitute around 0.25% of the sample.

The CDR3 sequence holds 15 residues, the cysteine and phenylalanine included. Kept here is only the CDR3 DNA, which spans 45 bases and is read in frame from base 1. V drops 10 bases and J drops 4 bases, leaving 20 bases in between. The germline V gene gives CDR1 as ENHRY and CDR2 as SYGVKD. The TCR sequence derives from a newborn girl in good health. The sample consisted of cord blood. The V and J segments used are TRBV10-3 and TRBJ1-5, and the D gene may be TRBD1, 5 bases matching. The nucleotides read TGTGCCACCAGGGAGGGGTCCGGGCAGAATCAGCCCCAGCATTTT. Translated, this gives CATREGSGQNQPQHF.